Presented here are 10 T cell receptor beta chains from one specimen sequenced in a study of cytomegalovirus exposure and HLA in healthy donors. The primer mix had 60 Vbeta and 13 Jbeta primers. Produced via immunoSEQ multiplex PCR; TCRdb's table is partial and in-frame only. The sample includes fewer than 150,000 clones, around 80% of them seen just once. Source material: PBMCs. The receptor set was obtained from a man aged 40-55 years in good health and CMV-seropositive.

V usage is TRBV7-5 and J usage is TRBJ2-7; TRBD2 is taken as the D call from the table, unchecked against the DNA. TRBV7-5 is classified as a pseudogene. The CDR3 runs to 17 residues. CDR3 sequence reads: CARSASSGGSPSYEQYF. The CDR3 DNA reads as TGTGCCAGAAGCGCCTCTAGCGGGGGGTCTCCTTCCTACGAGCAGTACTTC.

The CDR3 loop reads CASSPSPRRGIYTGELFF. The DNA of the CDR3 is TGTGCCAGCAGCCCAAGCCCGAGGCGGGGGATTTACACCGGGGAGCTGTTTTTT. The chain couples TRBV28 to TRBJ2-2, with TRBD2 identical over 7 bases. Germline V gene sequence: CDR1 MDHEN, CDR2 SYDVKM. The CDR3 is 18 residues long. V was clipped by 6 bases and J by 3 bases; unmatched bases: 16.

The chain carries TRBV5-1 and TRBJ1-2; 9 bases agree with TRBD1. V shed 4 bases and J 6 bases; nucleotides not matched to a gene: 10. There are 15 residues in the CDR3. Germline lookup yields CDR1 SGHRS and CDR2 YFSETQ. The CDR3 here is CASSQRQGGGDGYTF. The DNA for the CDR3 is TGCGCCAGCAGCCAGAGACAGGGGGGAGGAGATGGCTACACCTTC.

The V and J genes are TRBV19 and TRBJ1-4; no clear D gene. V lost 3 bases and J 0 bases, leaving 14 bases between the germline ends. The V gene's germline CDR1 is LNHDA and CDR2 SQIVND (reference sequence). This CDR3 is built from 17 residues. This chain's CDR3 is CASSIRDFRATNEKLFF. The CDR3 DNA reads TGTGCCAGTAGTATTCGCGACTTTCGCGCAACTAATGAAAAACTGTTTTTT.

This chain connects TRBV6-5 to TRBJ2-5; D is perhaps TRBD1 (6 bases). The J call could be wrong; TRBJ2-7 is a better fit for the DNA end. Germline CDR1 is MNHEY and CDR2 is SVGAGI. There are 14 residues in the CDR3. In DNA, the CDR3 is TGTGCCAGCAGTATTCAGGGGAGCTCCTACGAGCAGTACTTC. This sequence encodes CASSIQGSSYEQYF.

The J gene is TRBJ2-7, the V gene TRBV5-6; the D gene is possibly TRBD2 (6 bases). In germline, CDR1 is SGHDT, CDR2 YYEEEE. The CDR3 runs to 14 residues. Trimming removed 0 bases at V and 3 bases at J, with 10 bases between. The DNA for the CDR3 is TGTGCCAGCAGCTTGGGGACGGGGGTCTACGAGCAGTACTTC. Amino acid sequence: CASSLGTGVYEQYF. Combining the CDR3 with reference TRBV5-6 and TRBJ2-7 gives the whole variable domain DAGVTQSPTHLIKTRGQQVTLRCSPKSGHDTVSWYQQALGQGPQFIFQYYEEEERQRGNFPDRFSGHQFPNYSSELNVNALLLGDSALYLCASSLGTGVYEQYFGPGTRLTVT.

V usage is TRBV6-1 and J usage is TRBJ2-3; D is unresolved. The germline V gene encodes CDR1 MNHNS and CDR2 SASEGT. The CDR3 spans 14 residues. V was clipped by 4 bases and J by 6 bases, with 14 bases between them. The CDR3 coding sequence is TGTGCCAGCAGTGTGTACAGCCCCGTTGATACGCAGTATTTT. It encodes CASSVYSPVDTQYF.

The CDR3 nucleotides are TGTGCCAGCAGCGTAGGAAGGGGGGGGTACGAGCAGTACTTC. Its protein product is CASSVGRGGYEQYF. The J gene is TRBJ2-7, the V gene TRBV9, with D possibly TRBD2 on 7 matching bases. The CDR3 extends over 14 amino acids. Trimming cost V 0 bases and J 4 bases, with 11 bases left between them. From germline, CDR1 is SGDLS and CDR2 YYNGEE. Looking up the rest from reference TRBV9 and TRBJ2-7 gives the full variable domain: DSGVTQTPKHLITATGQRVTLRCSPRSGDLSVYWYQQSLDQGLQFLIQYYNGEERAKGNILERFSAQQFPDLHSELNLSSLELGDSALYFCASSVGRGGYEQYFGPGTRLTVT.

This clone was seen a single time. The gene calls are TRBV11-2 and TRBJ2-7; 7 bases map to TRBD1. V dropped 1 base and J dropped 9; count of bases not matched to a gene: 9. Germline V lookup: CDR1 SGHAT, CDR2 FQNNGV. The CDR3 runs 14 residues. DNA for the CDR3: TGTGCCAGCAGCTTAGTTGGTACAGGGGATCGGCAGTACTTC. Encoded protein: CASSLVGTGDRQYF.

This clone was counted only a few times. The J gene is TRBJ2-2, the V gene TRBV7-9, with D uncertain. This CDR3 region has 12 residues. Germline values: CDR1 SEHNR, CDR2 FQNEAQ (reference sequence). V lost 5 bases to trimming and J lost 6 bases, with 7 bases between them. CDR3 DNA: TGTGCCAGCAGCCCAGTCGCCGGGGAGCTGTTTTTT. Protein product: CASSPVAGELFF.